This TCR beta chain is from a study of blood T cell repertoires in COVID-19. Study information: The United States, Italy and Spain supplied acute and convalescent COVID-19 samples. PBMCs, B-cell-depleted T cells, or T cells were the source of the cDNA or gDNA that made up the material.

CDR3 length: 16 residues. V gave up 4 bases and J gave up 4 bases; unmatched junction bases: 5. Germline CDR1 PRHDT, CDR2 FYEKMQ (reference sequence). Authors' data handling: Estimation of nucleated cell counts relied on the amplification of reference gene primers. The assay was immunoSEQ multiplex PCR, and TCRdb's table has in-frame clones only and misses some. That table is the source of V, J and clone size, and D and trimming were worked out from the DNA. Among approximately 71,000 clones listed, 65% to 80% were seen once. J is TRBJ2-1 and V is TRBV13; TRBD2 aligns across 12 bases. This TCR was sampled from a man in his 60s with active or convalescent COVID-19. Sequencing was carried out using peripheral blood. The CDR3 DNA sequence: TGTGCCAGCAGCTCGACTAGCGGGGGACGATACAATGAGCAGTTCTTC. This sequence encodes CASSSTSGGRYNEQFF.